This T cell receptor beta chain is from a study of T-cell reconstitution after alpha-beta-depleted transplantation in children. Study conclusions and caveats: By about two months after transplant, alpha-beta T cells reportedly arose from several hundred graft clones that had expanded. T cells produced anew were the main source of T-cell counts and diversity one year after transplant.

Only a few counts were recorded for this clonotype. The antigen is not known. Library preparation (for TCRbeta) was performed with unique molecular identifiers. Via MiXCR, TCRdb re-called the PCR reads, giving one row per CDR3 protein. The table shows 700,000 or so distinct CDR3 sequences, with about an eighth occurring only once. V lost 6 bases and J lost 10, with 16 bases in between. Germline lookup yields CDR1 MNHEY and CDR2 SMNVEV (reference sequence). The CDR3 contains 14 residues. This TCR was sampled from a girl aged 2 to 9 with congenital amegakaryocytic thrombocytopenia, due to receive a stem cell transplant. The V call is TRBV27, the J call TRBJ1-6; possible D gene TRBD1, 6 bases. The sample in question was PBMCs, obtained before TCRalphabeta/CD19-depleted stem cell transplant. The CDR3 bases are TGTGCCAGCAGCCCCCAGGGGCCGGGATCACCCCTCCACTTT. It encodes CASSPQGPGSPLHF.